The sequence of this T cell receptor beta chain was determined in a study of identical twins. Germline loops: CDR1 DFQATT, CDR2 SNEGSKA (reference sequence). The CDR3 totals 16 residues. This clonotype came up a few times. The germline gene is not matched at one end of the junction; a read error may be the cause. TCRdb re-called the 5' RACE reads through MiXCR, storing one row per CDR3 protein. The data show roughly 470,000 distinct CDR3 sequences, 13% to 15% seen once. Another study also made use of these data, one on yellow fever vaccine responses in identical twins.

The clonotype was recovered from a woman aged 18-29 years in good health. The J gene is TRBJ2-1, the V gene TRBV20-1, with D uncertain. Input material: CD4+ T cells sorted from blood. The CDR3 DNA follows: TGCTGTGCTAGGGTAAGCTCGAAGGCATCCTACAATGAGCAGTTCTTC. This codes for CCARVSSKASYNEQFF.